A selection of T cell receptor beta chains follows, all from one sample in a study of CD8+CD57+ T cells in acquired aplastic anemia. TCRdb recomputed calls from the reads with MiXCR, one row per CDR3 protein. Altogether roughly 200,000 distinct CDR3 sequences are present, 50% to 70% being singletons, with the ten largest covering about 60%. Sequencing was carried out using sorted CD4+, CD8+, or CD8+CD57+ T cells (not recorded which) from PBMCs. All receptors come from a human donor with aplastic anemia. The CDR3 runs from the conserved cysteine through the conserved F or W. D genes are given only for firm matches. A row's size may be missing; if present it is once, few, many or a size class.

D gene	V gene	clone size	J gene	CDR3 DNA	CDR3 protein
TRBD2	TRBV7-6	-	TRBJ2-1	TGTGCCAGCAGCTTAGTCGGCGGGGGGGTGAGAAATGAGCAGTTCTTC	CASSLVGGGVRNEQFF
-	TRBV5-1	few	TRBJ2-5	TGCGCCAGCAGCTTAGCCGGGGCGTACCAAGAGACCCAGTACTTC	CASSLAGAYQETQYF
TRBD1	TRBV24-1	once	TRBJ1-1	TGTGCCACCAGTGATGGACAGGGATTGAATGAAGCTTTCTTT	CATSDGQGLNEAFF
TRBD2	TRBV20-1	-	TRBJ2-1	TGCAGTGCTGCTAGCGGGAGGGCCGAGCATGAGCAGTTCTTC	CSAASGRAEHEQFF
-	TRBV20-1	few	TRBJ1-6	TGCAGTGCTAGGGGAGCCCTCAATTCACCCCTCCACTTT	CSARGALNSPLHF
TRBD2	TRBV15	-	TRBJ2-7	TGTGCCAGCAGTTTACCCGGGACTACTGCTTACGAGCAGTACTTC	CASSLPGTTAYEQYF
TRBD1	TRBV27	few	TRBJ1-4	TGTGCCAGCAGTCCGCTCCAGGGGGTAATTGAAAAACTGTTTTTT	CASSPLQGVIEKLFF
-	TRBV29-1	few	TRBJ2-7	TGCAGCGTTGAAAGCGGACCTATATACGAGCAGTACTTC	CSVESGPIYEQYF
TRBD1	TRBV27	-	TRBJ2-3	TGTGCCAGCAGTTTAGGGCAGGGGGTAATCACAGATACGCAGTATTTT	CASSLGQGVITDTQYF
-	TRBV5-1	many	TRBJ2-7	TGCGCCAGCAGCTTGGGGTGGGGGGCGATCTACGAGCAGTACTTC	CASSLGWGAIYEQYF
TRBD2	TRBV7-9	-	TRBJ2-3	TGTGCCAGCAGCTTAGTCGTCGGGAGGTCAGATACGCAGTATTTT	CASSLVVGRSDTQYF
-	TRBV9	many	TRBJ1-4	TGTGCCAGCAGCCCTCTCATCGGGGGCCTTAATGAAAAACTGTTTTTT	CASSPLIGGLNEKLFF
TRBD1	TRBV19	-	TRBJ2-7	TGTGCCAGTAGGAAGGACAGGGCGTCCTACGAGCAGTACTTC	CASRKDRASYEQYF
TRBD2	TRBV2	-	TRBJ2-7	TGTGCCAGCAGCCAGGGGGGCGCGGGAGGGGGCGAGCAGTACTTC	CASSQGGAGGGEQYF
-	TRBV7-9	-	TRBJ2-6	TGTGCCAGCAGGTTCAGACACGTAGCAACAGGGGCCAACGTCCTGACTTTC	CASRFRHVATGANVLTF
TRBD2	TRBV2	-	TRBJ2-5	TGTGCCAGCAGTGTCCCAGCGGGGGCCCCCCTCCAAGAGACCCAGTACTTC	CASSVPAGAPLQETQYF
-	TRBV15	few	TRBJ1-1	TGTGCCACCTGCGCCCAAGGGCGAAGTGGGACTGAAGCTTTCTTT	CATCAQGRSGTEAFF
-	TRBV24-1	-	TRBJ2-2	TGTGCCACCAGTGATGGTGCCGCCGGGGAGCTGTTTTTT	CATSDGAAGELFF
-	TRBV19	few	TRBJ1-1	TGTGCCAGTAGGGGGGGGGCAATGAACACTGAAGCTTTCTTT	CASRGGAMNTEAFF
TRBD2	TRBV20-1	once	TRBJ2-5	TGCAGTGCTAGAGCTGGGGGGGGGCAAGAGACCCAGTACTTC	CSARAGGGQETQYF
-	TRBV19	-	TRBJ2-7	TGTGCCAGCAGCCAAGCTCAGTTCGACTCCTACGAGCAGTACTTC	CASSQAQFDSYEQYF
TRBD2	TRBV24-1	-	TRBJ2-1	TGCAGTGCTAGTGATCTAGCGGGGGTCAGCTCCTACAATGAGCAGTTCTTC	CSASDLAGVSSYNEQFF
-	TRBV12-3/TRBV12-4	-	TRBJ1-1	TGTGCCAGCAGCGCCCGGGGACAACGGGGCACTGAAGCTTTCTTT	CASSARGQRGTEAFF
-	TRBV29-1	-	TRBJ2-7	TGCAGCTTGCTTCCAGAGAGCTACGAGCAGTACTTC	CSLLPESYEQYF
TRBD1	TRBV29-1	-	TRBJ1-2	TGCAGCGTTGAGGAAACAGGGGTTGGGTATGGCTACACCTTC	CSVEETGVGYGYTF
TRBD2	TRBV10-3	once	TRBJ2-7	TGTGCCATCAGTGGTACTAGCGGGGACTCCTACGAGCAGTACTTC	CAISGTSGDSYEQYF
TRBD1	TRBV19	-	TRBJ1-1	TGTGCCAGTACTCTCGACAGGGTAGGCACTGAAGCTTTCTTT	CASTLDRVGTEAFF
-	TRBV5-5	-	TRBJ2-7	TGTGCCAGCAGCCAAGTGGTGGGGGAGCAGTACTTC	CASSQVVGEQYF
-	TRBV29-1	-	TRBJ2-5	TGCAGCGCCGGACGACAGCCCCAAGAGACCCAGTACTTC	CSAGRQPQETQYF
-	TRBV19	-	TRBJ1-6	TGTGCCAGTACCCTGGACAGAGGTGGCTCACCCCTCCACTTT	CASTLDRGGSPLHF
-	TRBV20-1	-	TRBJ2-7	TGCAGTGCTAGAGTCCTGGGAGCTTTCCAAACCTACGAGCAGTACTTC	CSARVLGAFQTYEQYF
-	TRBV10-3	few	TRBJ1-1	TGTGCCATCAGTGAGTCGTCGTTTTTCGGGGGGGCAACTGAAGCTTTCTTT	CAISESSFFGGATEAFF
-	TRBV7-9	-	TRBJ1-6	TGTGCCAGCAGCTGGGCGGGGTCTAATAATTCACCCCTCCACTTT	CASSWAGSNNSPLHF
-	TRBV11-2	-	TRBJ2-3	TGTGCCAGCAGCTTGTTGTCCTACACAGATACGCAGTATTTT	CASSLLSYTDTQYF